The 4 T cell receptor beta chains listed next were all sequenced from one sample in a study of blood T cell repertoires in COVID-19. Repertoires were generated with immunoSEQ multiplex PCR, while TCRdb's copy carries only in-frame clones and drops some. The sample consists of 120,000 to 150,000 clones, roughly 88% of them appearing once. The sequencing input was PBMCs or T cells enriched from blood (not recorded which). The receptors here all came from a woman aged 30 to 39 with acute COVID-19.

The genes are TRBV6-2 or TRBV6-3 and TRBJ2-1; TRBD2 agrees at 7 bases. Unmatched junction bases numbered 22, after V lost 5 bases and J lost 15 bases. Per the germline V gene, CDR1 is MNHEY and CDR2 is SVGEGT. There are 16 residues in the CDR3. Here the CDR3 reads CASSTPSGRETLSGFF. The CDR3 DNA reads as TGTGCCAGCAGTACGCCCTCGGGGCGGGAGACCCTCAGCGGGTTCTTC.

The chain has TRBV29-1 and TRBJ2-1; D remains ambiguous. The V gene lost 1 base and the J gene lost 5 bases, with 12 bases spanning the gap. Germline V lookup: CDR1 SQVTM, CDR2 ANQGSEA. The length of the CDR3 is 14 residues. CDR3 sequence: CSVEGVPSDNEQFF. The CDR3 DNA reads as TGCAGCGTTGAAGGGGTACCCAGCGACAATGAGCAGTTCTTC.

The chain has TRBV18 and TRBJ2-1; 11 nucleotides match TRBD2. V dropped 1 base and J dropped 5; count of bases not matched to a gene: 22. This CDR3 is built from 22 residues. Germline V lookup: CDR1 KGHSH, CDR2 LQKENI. The CDR3 sequence is CASSPQLGFSGTSGPSDNEQFF. For the CDR3, the DNA is TGTGCCAGCTCACCACAATTAGGTTTCTCGGGGACTAGCGGACCCAGTGACAATGAGCAGTTCTTC.

The rearrangement links TRBV27 to TRBJ1-4, with a possible D match to TRBD1 (5 bases). Trimming removed 0 bases at V and 8 bases at J, with 10 bases between. Per the germline V gene, CDR1 is MNHEY and CDR2 is SMNVEV (reference sequence). The CDR3 is 14 residues long. CDR3 DNA sequence: TGTGCCAGCAGTTTATCAAGGGGAGGCGAAAAACTGTTTTTT. This encodes CASSLSRGGEKLFF.